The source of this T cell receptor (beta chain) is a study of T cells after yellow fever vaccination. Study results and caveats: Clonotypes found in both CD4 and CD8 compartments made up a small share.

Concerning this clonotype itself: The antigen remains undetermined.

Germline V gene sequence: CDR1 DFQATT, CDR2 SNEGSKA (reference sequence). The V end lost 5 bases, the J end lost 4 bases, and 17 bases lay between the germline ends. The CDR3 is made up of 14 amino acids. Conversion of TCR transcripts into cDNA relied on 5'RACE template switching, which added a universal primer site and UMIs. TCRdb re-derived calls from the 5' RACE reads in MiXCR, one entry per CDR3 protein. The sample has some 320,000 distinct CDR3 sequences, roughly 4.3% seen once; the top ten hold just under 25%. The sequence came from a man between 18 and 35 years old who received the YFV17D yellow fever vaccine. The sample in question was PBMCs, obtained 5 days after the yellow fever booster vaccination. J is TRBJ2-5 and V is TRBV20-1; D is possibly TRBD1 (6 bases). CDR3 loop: CSAYQQGLGETQYF. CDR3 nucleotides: TGCAGTGCTTACCAACAGGGTCTTGGAGAGACCCAGTACTTC.